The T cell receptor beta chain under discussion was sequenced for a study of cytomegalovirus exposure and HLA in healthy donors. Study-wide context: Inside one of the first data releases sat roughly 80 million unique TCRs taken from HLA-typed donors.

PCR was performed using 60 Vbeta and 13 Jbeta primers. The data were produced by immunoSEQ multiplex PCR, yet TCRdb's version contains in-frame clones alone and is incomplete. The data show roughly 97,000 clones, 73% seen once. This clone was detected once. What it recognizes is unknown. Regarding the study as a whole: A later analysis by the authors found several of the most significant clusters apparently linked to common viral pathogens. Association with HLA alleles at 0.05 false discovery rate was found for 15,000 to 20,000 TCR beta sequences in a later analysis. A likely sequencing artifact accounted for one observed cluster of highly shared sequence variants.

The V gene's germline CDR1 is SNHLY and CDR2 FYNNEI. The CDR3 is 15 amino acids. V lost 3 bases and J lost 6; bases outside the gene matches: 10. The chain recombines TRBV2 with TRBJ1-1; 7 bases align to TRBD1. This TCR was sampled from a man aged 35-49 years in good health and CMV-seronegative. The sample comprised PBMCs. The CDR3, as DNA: TGTGCCAGCAGTGACGCGCCAGGGACAGTCGCTGAAGCTTTCTTT. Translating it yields CASSDAPGTVAEAFF.